The sequence of this TCR beta chain was determined in a study of T cell responses to AZD1222 COVID-19 vaccine. General study findings and limits: Samples come after the peak T cell response, not at day 14. When two AZD1222 doses had been given, Spike-specific TCR breadth and depth rose.

The protocol was immunoSEQ multiplex PCR, while the TCRdb copy is restricted to in-frame clones and leaves out a portion. The table has 130,000 to 150,000 clones, 92% seen once. Remarks on this clone: Antigen specificity is unknown.

This material consisted of peripheral blood, taken on day 0 of AZD1222 vaccination. The TCR was taken from an adult in good health.

Here the CDR3 DNA reads TGTGCCAGTATAGGAGAGCAATGGGCGTTGGGTCAGCCCCAGCATTTT. This gives the protein CASIGEQWALGQPQHF. The gene calls are TRBV19 and TRBJ1-5, with D unresolved. CDR1 and CDR2 from the germline V gene are LNHDA and SQIVND (reference sequence). This CDR3 has 16 residues. V lost 7 bases and J lost 6, with 22 bases in between. Using reference TRBV19 and TRBJ1-5 for the parts outside the CDR3, the full variable domain is DGGITQSPKYLFRKEGQNVTLSCEQNLNHDAMYWYRQDPGQGLRLIYYSQIVNDFQKGDIAEGYSVSREKKESFPLTVTSAQKNPTAFYLCASIGEQWALGQPQHFGDGTRLSIL.